These 14 T cell receptor beta chains were sequenced from one sample in a study of cytomegalovirus exposure and HLA in healthy donors. In the PCR, 60 Vbeta and 13 Jbeta primers were used. Assay used: immunoSEQ multiplex PCR; TCRdb lists only in-frame clones, some missing. The top ten hold around 5.8% of the sample, which has 150,000 or so clones, around 80% seen once. Sequenced sample: PBMCs. These receptors were obtained from a male donor in good health and CMV-seropositive.

The V gene is TRBV9, the J gene TRBJ1-4, with 8 bases aligning to TRBD1. This CDR3 is built from 15 residues. Trimming at V came to 3 bases and at J to 8 bases, leaving 9 bases not matched to a gene. CDR1 SGDLS and CDR2 YYNGEE come from the germline V gene. CDR3 sequence reads: CASSGIGQGGEKLFF. The CDR3 DNA is TGTGCCAGCAGCGGAATTGGACAGGGAGGGGAAAAACTGTTTTTT.

On this clone itself: Other DNA sequences in this sample translate to the same CDR3. The J gene is TRBJ2-5, the V gene TRBV18; D gene ambiguous. This CDR3 is built from 12 residues. Germline V lookup: CDR1 KGHSH, CDR2 LQKENI. Trimming shortened V by 3 bases and J by 4 bases, and 6 bases separated the two germline ends. The CDR3 loop reads CASSPPLETQYF. CDR3 nucleotides: TGTGCCAGCTCACCCCCTTTAGAGACCCAGTACTTC.

In regard to this clone: Other DNA sequences in this sample translate to the same CDR3. This chain links TRBV30 with TRBJ1-4; D is undetermined. This CDR3 has 12 amino acids. V lost 0 bases and J 7 bases, leaving 6 bases between the germline ends. Germline CDR1 GTSNPN, CDR2 SVGIG (reference sequence). CDR3 DNA sequence: TGTGCCTGGAGTGTACTGCGTGAAAAACTGTTTTTT. It specifies CAWSVLREKLFF.

J is TRBJ2-1 and V is TRBV7-9; TRBD2 agrees at 10 bases. This CDR3 is 17 amino acids long. The V gene's germline CDR1 is SEHNR and CDR2 FQNEAQ (reference sequence). The V gene end was trimmed by 5 bases and the J gene end by 4 bases; junction bases not matched to a gene: 11. CDR3 bases: TGTGCCAGCAGCGACACCTCCGGGACTAGCGATTACAATGAGCAGTTCTTC. It encodes CASSDTSGTSDYNEQFF. The complete variable domain, with remaining parts taken from reference TRBV7-9 and TRBJ2-1, reads DTGVSQNPRHKITKRGQNVTFRCDPISEHNRLYWYRQTLGQGPEFLTYFQNEAQLEKSRLLSDRFSAERPKGSFSTLEIQRTEQGDSAMYLCASSDTSGTSDYNEQFFGPGTRLTVL.

This clone was recorded a few times. The V gene is TRBV27, the J gene TRBJ1-5, with a weak D call TRBD1 (5 bases). Trimming took 3 bases from V and 0 from J, leaving 9 bases between them. This CDR3 has 15 residues. CDR1 is MNHEY and CDR2 is SMNVEV in the germline V gene (reference sequence). CDR3 bases: TGTGCCAGCAGTTTCGACAGCTATAGCAATCAGCCCCAGCATTTT. This sequence encodes CASSFDSYSNQPQHF.

This rearrangement joins TRBV6-1 to TRBJ2-7, with 14 bases fitting TRBD2. With 2 bases clipped from V and 6 bases from J, the junction kept 3 bases outside the gene matches. CDR1 and CDR2 from the germline V gene are MNHNS and SASEGT. The CDR3 contains 15 residues. The CDR3 sequence is CASSELGLAGVEQYF. The CDR3 nucleotides read TGTGCCAGCAGTGAACTGGGACTAGCGGGAGTCGAGCAGTACTTC.

Notes on this clone: An end of the junction does not agree with germline; a read error may underlie this. The chain links TRBV7-9 to TRBJ1-4, with D maybe TRBD1 (6 bases). This CDR3 region has 15 residues. From germline, CDR1 is SEHNR and CDR2 FQNEAQ (reference sequence). In DNA form, the CDR3 reads TGTTCCAGCAGCTCCAAGACAGGATCTAATGAAAAACTGTTTTTT. It yields the protein CSSSSKTGSNEKLFF.

The V and J genes are TRBV14 and TRBJ2-2, with 7 bases matching TRBD1. In germline, CDR1 is SGHDN, CDR2 FVKESK. The CDR3 length is 14 residues. Trimming cost V 4 bases and J 5 bases; bases outside gene matches: 4. The CDR3 spells CASSRLQGTGELFF. Here the CDR3 DNA reads TGTGCCAGCAGCCGCCTACAGGGGACCGGGGAGCTGTTTTTT.

CDR3 bases: TGCAGCGTTGAAGATCAGGGGGAGCAGTTCTTC. This gives the protein CSVEDQGEQFF. The chain employs TRBV29-1 and TRBJ2-1; a weak D match, TRBD1 (6 bases). The CDR3 is made up of 11 amino acids. Germline CDR1 is SQVTM and CDR2 is ANQGSEA. The V end was cut by 0 bases, the J end by 10 bases, with 7 bases between.

This chain joins TRBV5-1 and TRBJ2-1; 13 nucleotides line up with TRBD2. The germline V gene has CDR1 SGHRS and CDR2 YFSETQ. This CDR3 contains 17 residues. Trimming took 4 bases from V and 0 from J; bases not matched to a gene: 4. DNA of the CDR3: TGCGCCAGCAGCACGGGACTAGCGGGGTCCTCCTACAATGAGCAGTTCTTC. The encoded protein is CASSTGLAGSSYNEQFF.

The rearrangement uses TRBV5-5 and TRBJ1-5; D remains unclear. Germline CDR1 SGHKS, CDR2 YYEKEE (reference sequence). The CDR3 is 15 amino acids. Trimming stripped 0 bases from V and 1 base from J, with 8 bases between. The DNA of the CDR3 is TGTGCCAGCAGCTTGGCCTCGGGGAGCAATCAGCCCCAGCATTTT. Encoded protein: CASSLASGSNQPQHF.

The chain has TRBV5-1 and TRBJ2-2, with 7 bases fitting TRBD1. Germline V gene sequence: CDR1 SGHRS, CDR2 YFSETQ. The CDR3 is 18 amino acids. V trimming: 1 base; J trimming: 0 bases; junction bases outside the gene matches: 9. The CDR3 DNA follows: TGCGCCAGCAGCTTGCGTCCGGGACAGCCCTCGAACACCGGGGAGCTGTTTTTT. Amino acids: CASSLRPGQPSNTGELFF.

The J gene is TRBJ2-5, the V gene TRBV25-1; weak D call: TRBD2 (6 bases). Trimming removed 2 bases at V and 5 bases at J, with 12 bases between. The length of the CDR3 is 14 residues. CDR1 is MGHDK and CDR2 is SYGVNS in the germline V gene. The CDR3 sequence is CASSEARGGETQYF. CDR3 DNA sequence: TGTGCCAGCAGTGAAGCGAGAGGAGGGGAGACCCAGTACTTC.

This chain uses TRBV18 with TRBJ1-1, with D uncertain. V was pared by 5 bases and J by 2 bases, with 12 bases between. This CDR3 contains 14 residues. Germline-derived CDR1 and CDR2 are KGHSH and LQKENI. CDR3 bases: TGTGCCAGCTCAGAAGGTACAGAAAACACTGAAGCTTTCTTT. Translated: CASSEGTENTEAFF. The variable domain in full, with the rest retrieved from reference TRBV18 and TRBJ1-1, is NAGVMQNPRHLVRRRGQEARLRCSPMKGHSHVYWYRQLPEEGLKFMVYLQKENIIDESGMPKERFSAEFPKEGPSILRIQQVVRGDSAAYFCASSEGTENTEAFFGQGTRLTVV.